This T cell receptor beta chain was sequenced in a study of PD-L1 blockade in urothelial cancer. About the research overall: Males with bladder-origin urothelial cancer made up about 90% of the roughly 29 patients. Blood analysis occurred 3 weeks (second dose) and 6 weeks after treatment start. Study-level results: Survival was better when pretreatment blood TCR clonality fell below the median.

Turning to this clone: Its specificity is unknown.

Method: immunoSEQ multiplex PCR; TCRdb's copy keeps in-frame clones and lacks some. The table lists 15,000 to 20,000 clones, approximately 90% of them singletons. The sample's time point: pretreatment peripheral blood. Patient sample counts ranged from 1 to 8, pretreatment and on-treatment. The V gene lost 2 bases and the J gene lost 3 bases, with 8 bases spanning the gap. The CDR3 loop spans 14 amino acids. Germline CDR1 and CDR2: SEHNR and FQNEAQ (reference sequence). The TCR was taken from a man in his 70s with urothelial cancer. The rearrangement joins TRBV7-9 to TRBJ1-5; maybe TRBD1 (5 bases). The source material was PBMCs, sampled around atezolizumab (anti-PD-L1) treatment. CDR3 sequence (DNA): TGTGCCAGCAGCTTACAGGGAAACAATCAGCCCCAGCATTTT. Translated: CASSLQGNNQPQHF. The whole variable domain, remainder taken from reference TRBV7-9 and TRBJ1-5, is DTGVSQNPRHKITKRGQNVTFRCDPISEHNRLYWYRQTLGQGPEFLTYFQNEAQLEKSRLLSDRFSAERPKGSFSTLEIQRTEQGDSAMYLCASSLQGNNQPQHFGDGTRLSIL.